This passage covers 20 T cell receptor beta chains from one sample sequenced in a study of blood T cell repertoires in COVID-19. The assay was immunoSEQ multiplex PCR, and TCRdb's table has in-frame clones only and misses some. The repertoire holds about 160,000 clones, with around 84% as singletons. The specimen was peripheral blood. All receptors come from a woman of 80 years or more with acute or convalescent COVID-19.

This chain uses TRBV28 with TRBJ1-6, with TRBD1 matching over 7 bases. The CDR3 spans 14 residues. Germline trimming cut 5 bases from V and 8 bases from J; bases unmatched to any gene: 6. Germline V gene data show CDR1 as MDHEN and CDR2 as SYDVKM. DNA for the CDR3: TGTGCCAGCAGTCAAACAGGGGTGGATTCACCCCTCCACTTT. Residues: CASSQTGVDSPLHF.

This chain uses TRBV18 with TRBJ2-3; D is uncertain. V was shortened by 3 bases and J by 5 bases, with 12 bases between the two germline ends. This CDR3 has 14 residues. CDR1 KGHSH and CDR2 LQKENI come from the germline V gene. This chain's CDR3 is CASSPLPNLDTQYF. In nucleotides, the CDR3 is TGTGCCAGCTCACCTCTACCGAATCTAGATACGCAGTATTTT.

This clone was seen at least ten times. V gene TRBV7-9 combines with J gene TRBJ1-1, with D possibly being TRBD1 (5 bases). This CDR3 region has 15 residues. V was pared by 4 bases and J by 6 bases, with 18 bases between. Germline values: CDR1 SEHNR, CDR2 FQNEAQ (reference sequence). CDR3 DNA sequence: TGTGCCAGCAGCTCGGGTGTGGCAGGGCTTTCTGAAGCTTTCTTT. Translating gives CASSSGVAGLSEAFF.

The chain links TRBV7-9 to TRBJ2-7; the D gene is possibly TRBD1 (6 bases). Trimming stripped 2 bases from V and 5 bases from J, with 13 bases between. CDR3 length: 14 amino acids. CDR1 SEHNR and CDR2 FQNEAQ come from the germline V gene (reference sequence). CDR3 protein: CASSLQAGVNEQYF. The CDR3, as DNA: TGTGCCAGCAGCTTACAGGCAGGGGTCAACGAGCAGTACTTC.

This chain uses TRBV18 with TRBJ1-3; D ambiguous. Germline lookup yields CDR1 KGHSH and CDR2 LQKENI. The CDR3 is 15 amino acids. With 0 bases removed from V and 1 base from J, the gap between germline ends came to 7 bases. The CDR3 loop reads CASSPPGRSGNTIYF. In DNA, the CDR3 is TGTGCCAGCTCACCACCGGGCAGGTCTGGAAACACCATATATTTT.

This chain connects TRBV6-5 to TRBJ1-1; D is uncertain. Germline CDR1 is MNHEY and CDR2 is SVGAGI. V lost 2 bases to trimming and J lost 3 bases, with 7 bases between them. This CDR3 contains 13 residues. CDR3 in DNA: TGTGCCAGCAGTTACACAGATTACACTGAAGCTTTCTTT. The encoded protein is CASSYTDYTEAFF.

The chain joins TRBV5-1 to TRBJ1-2, with 7 positions matching TRBD1. With 7 bases clipped from V and 2 bases from J, the junction kept 8 bases outside the gene matches. In germline, CDR1 is SGHRS, CDR2 YFSETQ. This CDR3 region has 14 residues. The CDR3 protein is CASSPQGQNYGYTF. CDR3 nucleotides: TGCGCCAGCTCACCCCAGGGACAGAACTATGGCTACACCTTC.

The count of this clone is one. The chain recombines TRBV11-2 with TRBJ2-1; TRBD2 aligns across 7 bases. The junction had 9 bases not matched to a gene; V was cut back by 1 base and J by 6 bases. In germline, CDR1 is SGHAT, CDR2 FQNNGV. The length of the CDR3 is 16 residues. This CDR3 reads CASSLGLGLGSNEQFF. The CDR3 bases are TGTGCCAGCAGCTTAGGACTCGGACTAGGTTCCAATGAGCAGTTCTTC.

This chain joins TRBV7-9 and TRBJ1-2, with 11 positions matching TRBD1. The CDR3 runs 14 residues. CDR1 is SEHNR, CDR2 FQNEAQ, per germline (reference sequence). Trimming at V came to 5 bases and at J to 2 bases, leaving 1 base not matched to a gene. The CDR3 coding sequence is TGTGCCAGCAGCCGGGACAGGGGGAACTATGGCTACACCTTC. As protein: CASSRDRGNYGYTF. Combining the CDR3 with reference TRBV7-9 and TRBJ1-2 gives the whole variable domain DTGVSQNPRHKITKRGQNVTFRCDPISEHNRLYWYRQTLGQGPEFLTYFQNEAQLEKSRLLSDRFSAERPKGSFSTLEIQRTEQGDSAMYLCASSRDRGNYGYTFGSGTRLTVV.

The V and J genes are TRBV30 and TRBJ1-3, with D possibly TRBD1 on 6 matching bases. This CDR3 has 14 residues. Germline V gives CDR1 GTSNPN, CDR2 SVGIG (reference sequence). Trimming pared 7 bases from V and 2 bases from J, leaving 15 bases between. Here the CDR3 reads CASQGRGAGNTIYF. The CDR3 coding sequence is TGTGCCTCCCAGGGCAGGGGAGCTGGAAACACCATATATTTT.

This clone was seen a handful of times. Within the sample, other DNA sequences also encode this same CDR3. The V gene is TRBV5-1, the J gene TRBJ1-1; D gene unclear. The CDR3 is 14 residues long. CDR1 and CDR2 (germline): SGHRS, YFSETQ. V gave up 1 base and J gave up 1 base, with 8 bases separating them. CDR3 DNA sequence: TGCGCCAGCAGCTTGCGAGCTCAGAACACTGAAGCTTTCTTT. This gives the protein CASSLRAQNTEAFF.

The chain carries TRBV7-9 and TRBJ2-1; TRBD2 agrees at 7 bases. Germline-derived CDR1 and CDR2 are SEHNR and FQNEAQ (reference sequence). The CDR3 loop spans 15 amino acids. With 1 base clipped from V and 7 bases from J, the junction kept 7 bases outside the gene matches. The CDR3 DNA follows: TGTGCCAGCAGCTTAGGACAGCCCGGGAGGAATGAGCAGTTCTTC. The encoded protein is CASSLGQPGRNEQFF.

The genes are TRBV27 and TRBJ2-3; TRBD2 is a possible D gene (6 bases). CDR3 length: 18 amino acids. V was clipped by 3 bases and J by 0 bases, with 19 bases between them. CDR1 MNHEY and CDR2 SMNVEV come from the germline V gene (reference sequence). The CDR3 DNA sequence: TGTGCCAGCAGTTTCCGACCCGTGACTAGGTATAGCACAGATACGCAGTATTTT. Translated, it gives CASSFRPVTRYSTDTQYF.

As for this clone: The germline gene is not matched at one end of the junction; a read error may be the cause. The chain recombines TRBV10-3 with TRBJ2-7, with TRBD2 matching over 9 bases. Germline CDR1 ENHRY, CDR2 SYGVKD. This CDR3 is 16 amino acids long. This CDR3 reads CVISAVHSGRGYEQYF. The CDR3 nucleotides are TGTGTCATCAGTGCGGTACATAGCGGGAGAGGTTACGAGCAGTACTTC.

The rearrangement joins TRBV4-1 to TRBJ1-2; D uncertain. The CDR3 has 13 amino acids. Germline V CDR1 and CDR2: MGHRA, YSYEKL. Trimming cost V 0 bases and J 5 bases, with 7 bases left between them. The CDR3 protein is CASSQDSGYGYTF. CDR3 nucleotides: TGCGCCAGCAGCCAAGATTCAGGATATGGCTACACCTTC.

CDR3 sequence: CASSVVRSGGEQYF. CDR3 coding DNA: TGTGCCAGCAGCGTAGTACGAAGCGGCGGAGAGCAGTACTTC. The rearrangement joins TRBV9 to TRBJ2-7; a possible D gene is TRBD2 (5 bases). The length of the CDR3 is 14 residues. Trimming pared 0 bases from V and 7 bases from J, leaving 14 bases between. The germline V gene encodes CDR1 SGDLS and CDR2 YYNGEE.

The V gene is TRBV10-2, the J gene TRBJ1-2; D is ambiguous. V gave up 0 bases and J gave up 3 bases, with 11 bases separating them. Germline CDR1 WSHSY, CDR2 SAAADI. This CDR3 contains 15 residues. The CDR3, as DNA: TGCGCCAGCAGTGAGTCAGGCGGCGCCCACTATGGCTACACCTTC. Its protein is CASSESGGAHYGYTF.

This chain connects TRBV6-5 to TRBJ2-7; 8 positions agree with TRBD1. The V gene end was trimmed by 5 bases and the J gene end by 4 bases; junction bases not matched to a gene: 7. The CDR3 length is 14 residues. The germline CDR1 and CDR2 sequences are MNHEY and SVGAGI. The CDR3 loop is CASSQRQGWYEQYF. In DNA form, the CDR3 reads TGTGCCAGCAGTCAACGACAGGGGTGGTACGAGCAGTACTTC.

The rearrangement links TRBV2 to TRBJ1-6, with 10 nucleotides matching TRBD1. From germline, CDR1 is SNHLY and CDR2 FYNNEI. V was clipped by 8 bases and J by 10 bases; unmatched bases: 5. The CDR3 sequence is 13 residues long. The CDR3 DNA reads TGTGCCAGCCGGGACAGGGGCAAGTCACCCCTCCACTTT. Its translation is CASRDRGKSPLHF.

The chain employs TRBV3-1 (or the pseudogene TRBV3-2) and TRBJ2-3; TRBD2 matches 10 bases. V lost 1 base to trimming and J lost 4 bases; unmatched junction nucleotides: 5. CDR1 is LGHDT and CDR2 is YNNKEL in the germline V gene (reference sequence). The CDR3 extends over 16 amino acids. The CDR3 DNA reads TGTGCCAGCAGCCAAGCGATAGCGGGGGGTGCAGATACGCAGTATTTT. As protein: CASSQAIAGGADTQYF.